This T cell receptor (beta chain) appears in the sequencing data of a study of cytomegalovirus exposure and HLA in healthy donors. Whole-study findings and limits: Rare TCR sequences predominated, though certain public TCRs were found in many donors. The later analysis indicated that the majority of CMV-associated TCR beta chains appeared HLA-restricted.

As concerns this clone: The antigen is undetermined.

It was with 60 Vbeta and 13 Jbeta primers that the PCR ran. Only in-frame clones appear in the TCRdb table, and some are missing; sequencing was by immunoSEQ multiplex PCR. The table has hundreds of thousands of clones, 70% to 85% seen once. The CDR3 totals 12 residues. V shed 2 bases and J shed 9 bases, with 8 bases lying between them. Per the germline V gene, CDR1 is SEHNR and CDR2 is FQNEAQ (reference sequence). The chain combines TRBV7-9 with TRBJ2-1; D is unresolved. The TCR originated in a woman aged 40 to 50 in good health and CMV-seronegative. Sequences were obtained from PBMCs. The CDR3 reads CASSLSVAEQFF. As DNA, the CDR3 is TGTGCCAGCAGCTTATCTGTAGCTGAGCAGTTCTTC.